The clone carrying this T cell receptor (beta chain) was observed a handful of times. This entry belongs to a study of response to subunit inactivated influenza vaccine. Germline values: CDR1 SGHVS, CDR2 FQNEAQ. The CDR3 has 15 amino acids. The J segment lost 7 bases and the V segment lost 1 base, leaving 7 bases of the junction unmatched. Each CDR3 protein gets one entry after TCRdb re-called the RT-PCR reads with MiXCR. The table records some 570,000 distinct CDR3 sequences, approximately 10% of them present only once. The data also belong to a second study, concerning T cells expressing NK-cell markers. That report adds: 5'RACE template switching built TCR beta cDNA with unique molecular identifiers. Sorted T-cell subsets CD3+CD56+NKG2C+, CD3+CD56+NKG2C- and CD3+CD56-NKG2C+ were TCR beta-sequenced. Alpha-beta TCR T cells were the sole sorting target in several experiments, owing to an anti-gamma-delta TCR antibody. About 1.0-7.5% of CD8+ T cells in several donors belonged to dominant NKG2C+ clonotypes.

This TCR came from a man aged 50-60 years who received an inactivated influenza vaccine. The sequenced sample was PBMCs from blood, obtained on the day of vaccination. This sequence joins TRBV7-8 and TRBJ2-7; 10 nucleotides agree with TRBD2. In nucleotides, the CDR3 is TGTGCCAGCAGCTTAGTTAAGCGGGGGGGTTTGGAGCAGTACTTC. It is translated as CASSLVKRGGLEQYF.